Each of the 5 T cell receptor beta chains below was sequenced from the same sample in a study of cytomegalovirus exposure and HLA in healthy donors. Both 60 Vbeta primers and 13 Jbeta primers went into the PCR. Only in-frame clones appear in the TCRdb table, and some are missing; sequencing was by immunoSEQ multiplex PCR. The sample consists of 120,000 to 150,000 clones, roughly 76% of them appearing once. The sequencing input was PBMCs. The receptors derive from a woman between 25 and 40 years old in good health and CMV-seronegative.

The rearrangement links TRBV18 to TRBJ1-4; D unresolved. V gave up 0 bases and J gave up 7 bases, with 12 bases separating them. Germline-derived CDR1 and CDR2 are KGHSH and LQKENI. The CDR3 contains 15 residues. CDR3 in DNA: TGTGCCAGCTCACCACCCCGAGCAGCGGGTGAAAAACTGTTTTTT. Protein sequence: CASSPPRAAGEKLFF.

This rearrangement joins TRBV9 to TRBJ1-2, with unresolved D. Germline V gene sequence: CDR1 SGDLS, CDR2 YYNGEE. There are 14 residues in the CDR3. Trimming pared 1 base from V and 2 bases from J, leaving 9 bases between. CDR3 amino acids: CASSVSGRNYGYTF. CDR3 sequence (DNA): TGTGCCAGCAGCGTATCCGGCAGGAACTATGGCTACACCTTC.

The chain links TRBV4-1 to TRBJ2-3; 10 bases are shared with TRBD2. V was pared by 1 base and J by 6 bases, with 10 bases of the junction left unmatched. Germline CDR1 MGHRA, CDR2 YSYEKL. CDR3 size: 17 residues. CDR3 DNA sequence: TGCGCCAGCAGCCAAGTAGAGTTAGCGGGAGGCCTGGATACGCAGTATTTT. It yields the protein CASSQVELAGGLDTQYF.

The rearrangement joins TRBV11-1 to TRBJ1-6, with D possibly matching TRBD1 (6 bases). There are 15 residues in the CDR3. CDR1 is SGHAT, CDR2 FQDESV, per germline (reference sequence). The V end was cut by 1 base, the J end by 3 bases, with 7 bases between. This CDR3 is CASSLGQDYNSPLHF. DNA of the CDR3: TGTGCCAGCAGCTTAGGACAGGACTATAATTCACCCCTCCACTTT.

The V and J genes are TRBV6-5 and TRBJ1-2, with 12 bases aligning to TRBD1. The V gene end was trimmed by 2 bases and the J gene end by 7 bases; junction bases not matched to a gene: 5. The CDR3 totals 15 residues. Germline CDR1 and CDR2: MNHEY and SVGAGI. In nucleotides, the CDR3 is TGTGCCAGCAGTTACCTGGGACAGGGGGCTGGTGGCTACACCTTC. The encoded protein is CASSYLGQGAGGYTF.